The 11 T cell receptor beta chains in this list originate from one sample, sequenced in a study of cytomegalovirus exposure and HLA in healthy donors. 60 Vbeta and 13 Jbeta primers were used in PCR. Sequencing used immunoSEQ multiplex PCR; TCRdb keeps in-frame clones, though not all of them. The sample includes about 120,000 clones, over 60% seen only once; the top ten take roughly 8.3%. The sample comprised PBMCs. Source of these receptors: a man younger than 30 in good health and CMV-seropositive.

This clone was seen a handful of times. This chain joins TRBV5-5 and TRBJ1-1; D is perhaps TRBD1 (6 bases). The CDR3 is 14 residues long. With 2 bases removed from V and 10 bases from J, the gap between germline ends came to 18 bases. Germline CDR1 and CDR2: SGHKS and YYEKEE (reference sequence). CDR3 in DNA: TGTGCCAGCAGCTTTGGGCAGGGGTCTGGAGGAGCTTTCTTT. It codes for CASSFGQGSGGAFF.

The chain recombines TRBV6-1 with TRBJ2-3; TRBD2 is a possible D gene (5 bases). The V and J ends lost 7 bases and 4 bases respectively, with 15 bases between them. The CDR3 totals 14 residues. The V gene's germline CDR1 is MNHNS and CDR2 SASEGT. The CDR3 DNA reads TGTGCCAGCAAAAGGCTAGCATCGTCAGATACGCAGTATTTT. Residues: CASKRLASSDTQYF.

This clone was observed a handful of times. Other DNA sequences from this sample encode an identical CDR3 as well. The V and J genes are TRBV6-1 and TRBJ2-3; 15 bases agree with TRBD2. V lost 4 bases, J lost 4 bases, and 0 bases stayed unmatched. Germline-derived CDR1 and CDR2 are MNHNS and SASEGT. This CDR3 has 15 residues. DNA of the CDR3: TGTGCCAGCAGTGGGACTAGCGGGGGGGCAGATACGCAGTATTTT. Its translation is CASSGTSGGADTQYF.

The chain has TRBV28 and TRBJ1-5; TRBD1 might be the D (6 bases). The CDR3 consists of 11 residues. Trimming cost V 10 bases and J 14 bases, with 18 bases left between them. Per the germline V gene, CDR1 is MDHEN and CDR2 is SYDVKM. The chain's CDR3 is CATLQGSHEHF. CDR3 in DNA: TGTGCCACCCTACAGGGATCCCACGAGCATTTT.

The chain combines TRBV2 with TRBJ2-7; 9 bases are a match to TRBD1. Trimming took 6 bases from V and 5 from J; bases not matched to a gene: 11. Germline CDR1 reads SNHLY; CDR2 reads FYNNEI. The CDR3 runs to 15 residues. The CDR3, as DNA: TGTGCCAGCAGCTCGGGACAGGGAGGGCCTAACGAGCAGTACGTC. Amino acids: CASSSGQGGPNEQYV.

This chain links TRBV9 with TRBJ2-6; 8 bases agree with TRBD1. The trim removed 3 bases at V and 0 bases at J, leaving 8 bases unmatched. Germline V gene data show CDR1 as SGDLS and CDR2 as YYNGEE. This CDR3 spans 18 amino acids. CDR3 sequence (DNA): TGTGCCAGCAGCGCTGGGGACAGGACGTACTCTGGGGCCAACGTCCTGACTTTC. Amino acids: CASSAGDRTYSGANVLTF.

This clone was counted once. V usage is TRBV9 and J usage is TRBJ2-5, with TRBD1 matching over 8 bases. V dropped 0 bases and J dropped 3; count of bases not matched to a gene: 10. The CDR3 is made up of 17 amino acids. Germline CDR1 SGDLS, CDR2 YYNGEE. Here the CDR3 reads CASSVVRPGQAEETQYF. CDR3 bases: TGTGCCAGCAGCGTAGTGCGGCCGGGACAGGCGGAAGAGACCCAGTACTTC. The whole variable domain, remainder taken from reference TRBV9 and TRBJ2-5, is DSGVTQTPKHLITATGQRVTLRCSPRSGDLSVYWYQQSLDQGLQFLIQYYNGEERAKGNILERFSAQQFPDLHSELNLSSLELGDSALYFCASSVVRPGQAEETQYFGPGTRLLVL.

The chain joins TRBV7-9 to TRBJ2-3; a weak D match, TRBD2 (5 bases). The length of the CDR3 is 14 residues. CDR1 SEHNR and CDR2 FQNEAQ come from the germline V gene (reference sequence). Trimming shortened V by 5 bases and J by 2 bases, and 11 bases separated the two germline ends. The DNA of the CDR3 is TGTGCCAGCAGCGCTAACCGGGACACAGATACGCAGTATTTT. This codes for CASSANRDTDTQYF.

This chain uses TRBV5-4 with TRBJ2-2; D is possibly TRBD1 (6 bases). Germline CDR1 and CDR2: SGHNT and YYREEE (reference sequence). The CDR3 loop spans 14 amino acids. Trimming stripped 0 bases from V and 3 bases from J, with 6 bases between. CDR3 sequence (DNA): TGTGCCAGCAGCTTGGGGGGGCACACCGGGGAGCTGTTTTTT. This sequence encodes CASSLGGHTGELFF.

This chain connects TRBV11-2 to TRBJ2-7; 12 bases are a match to TRBD2. Germline V lookup: CDR1 SGHAT, CDR2 FQNNGV. The CDR3 is 16 residues long. J gave up 7 bases and V 5 bases, and 12 bases lay outside the gene matches. The CDR3 nucleotides read TGTGCCAGCAGCCGCGGTGCTAGCGGGGGGGCGTGGGAGCAGTACTTC. It is translated as CASSRGASGGAWEQYF. The entire variable domain, with the rest obtained from reference TRBV11-2 and TRBJ2-7, is as follows: EAGVAQSPRYKIIEKRQSVAFWCNPISGHATLYWYQQILGQGPKLLIQFQNNGVVDDSQLPKDRFSAERLKGVDSTLKIQPAKLEDSAVYLCASSRGASGGAWEQYFGPGTRLTVT.

This clone came up a few times. The chain couples TRBV5-5 to TRBJ1-4; D perhaps matches TRBD1 (6 bases). CDR1 and CDR2 from the germline V gene are SGHKS and YYEKEE (reference sequence). The CDR3 spans 14 residues. Between the trimmed V and J ends, which lost 3 bases and 7 bases, there was a span of 13 bases. CDR3 amino acids: CASSSAGTIEKLFF. The CDR3 region has the DNA TGTGCCAGCAGCTCAGCCGGGACAATTGAAAAACTGTTTTTT.